The next 10 T cell receptor beta chains were all read from a single sample in a study of blood T cell repertoires in COVID-19. The assay was immunoSEQ multiplex PCR, and TCRdb's table has in-frame clones only and misses some. The sample contains approximately 360,000 clones, roughly 90% of which appear only once. Sequencing used PBMCs or T cells enriched from blood (not recorded which). These TCRs come from a woman aged 25 to 39 with acute COVID-19.

The J gene is TRBJ2-2, the V gene TRBV5-1; unclear D gene. CDR1 is SGHRS, CDR2 YFSETQ, per germline. Trimming cost V 7 bases and J 4 bases, with 14 bases left between them. There are 14 residues in the CDR3. The CDR3 here is CASYNRVPTGELFF. The DNA for the CDR3 is TGCGCCAGCTATAATCGGGTCCCCACCGGGGAGCTGTTTTTT.

The chain joins TRBV4-1 to TRBJ2-7; 8 bases agree with TRBD1. The length of the CDR3 is 15 residues. J lost 0 bases, V lost 4 bases, and 5 bases had no gene match. CDR1 and CDR2 from the germline V gene are MGHRA and YSYEKL. The CDR3, as DNA: TGCGCCAGCAGCCTCACAGGGGGGCTCTCCTACGAGCAGTACTTC. Translated: CASSLTGGLSYEQYF.

This clone was observed once. The chain employs TRBV6-2 or TRBV6-3 and TRBJ1-5; D not resolved. This CDR3 spans 16 amino acids. V lost 2 bases to trimming and J lost 2 bases, with 13 bases between them. Germline values: CDR1 MNHEY, CDR2 SVGEGT. The CDR3 spells CASSYVELLGNQPQHF. DNA for the CDR3: TGTGCCAGCAGTTACGTTGAGCTGTTGGGCAATCAGCCCCAGCATTTT.

This clone was seen once. V is TRBV30 and J is TRBJ1-1, with a tentative D call TRBD1 (6 bases). Trimming took off 4 bases at V and 4 bases at J, with 22 bases between the two ends. CDR3 length equals 16 residues. From germline, CDR1 is GTSNPN and CDR2 SVGIG (reference sequence). This CDR3 is CAWTRVAGERITEAFF. DNA of the CDR3: TGTGCCTGGACCCGGGTGGCAGGGGAAAGGATCACTGAAGCTTTCTTT. Supplemented by reference TRBV30 and TRBJ1-1, the full variable domain reads SQTIHQWPATLVQPVGSPLSLECTVEGTSNPNLYWYRQAAGRGLQLLFYSVGIGQISSEVPQNLSASRPQDRQFILSSKKLLLSDSGFYLCAWTRVAGERITEAFFGQGTRLTVV.

The gene calls are TRBV30 and TRBJ2-7; a weak D match, TRBD1 (6 bases). The CDR3 runs 14 residues. Germline V gene lookup returns CDR1 GTSNPN and CDR2 SVGIG (reference sequence). V was pared by 6 bases and J by 0 bases, with 15 bases between. The CDR3 here is CACLVRDTSYEQYF. Here the CDR3 DNA reads TGTGCCTGCCTCGTCCGGGACACCTCCTACGAGCAGTACTTC. Combining the CDR3 with reference TRBV30 and TRBJ2-7 gives the whole variable domain SQTIHQWPATLVQPVGSPLSLECTVEGTSNPNLYWYRQAAGRGLQLLFYSVGIGQISSEVPQNLSASRPQDRQFILSSKKLLLSDSGFYLCACLVRDTSYEQYFGPGTRLTVT.

The chain couples TRBV27 to TRBJ2-7, with no clear D. CDR1 and CDR2 from the germline V gene are MNHEY and SMNVEV (reference sequence). The CDR3 spans 13 residues. The V and J ends lost 8 bases and 6 bases respectively, with 17 bases between them. This CDR3 reads CASSTLLGLEQYF. CDR3 nucleotide sequence: TGTGCCAGCTCCACGTTGTTGGGCCTCGAGCAGTACTTC.

The chain couples TRBV27 to TRBJ1-1, with 9 bases fitting TRBD1. Germline V gives CDR1 MNHEY, CDR2 SMNVEV (reference sequence). The CDR3 contains 14 residues. V lost 3 bases, J lost 4 bases, and 3 bases stayed unmatched. The CDR3 loop is CASSFLQGATEAFF. As DNA, the CDR3 is TGTGCCAGCAGTTTTTTACAGGGGGCCACTGAAGCTTTCTTT.

This clone came up a few times. The J gene is TRBJ1-2, the V gene TRBV7-8; D is perhaps TRBD1 (6 bases). The CDR3 has 14 residues. CDR1 and CDR2 from the germline V gene are SGHVS and FQNEAQ. The V end was cut by 5 bases, the J end by 4 bases, with 14 bases between. The CDR3 reads CASSPGVSSYGYTF. The CDR3 DNA reads TGTGCCAGCAGCCCAGGGGTCAGCTCCTATGGCTACACCTTC.

The chain links TRBV7-3 to TRBJ2-1, with D perhaps TRBD2 (7 bases). Trimming shortened V by 5 bases and J by 6 bases, and 17 bases separated the two germline ends. Germline V gives CDR1 SGHTA, CDR2 FQGTGA. The CDR3 length is 15 residues. The DNA of the CDR3 is TGTGCCAGCAGCCGGGATTTCGGGGGGCGCAATGAGCAGTTCTTC. It encodes CASSRDFGGRNEQFF.

The V gene is TRBV6-4, the J gene TRBJ2-3; 7 bases fit TRBD2. Per the germline V gene, CDR1 is MRHNA and CDR2 is SNTAGT. There are 15 residues in the CDR3. Trimming at V came to 3 bases and at J to 1 base, leaving 4 bases not matched to a gene. CDR3 in DNA: TGTGCCAGCAGTGAAACTAGCGATGGCACAGATACGCAGTATTTT. Protein sequence: CASSETSDGTDTQYF.